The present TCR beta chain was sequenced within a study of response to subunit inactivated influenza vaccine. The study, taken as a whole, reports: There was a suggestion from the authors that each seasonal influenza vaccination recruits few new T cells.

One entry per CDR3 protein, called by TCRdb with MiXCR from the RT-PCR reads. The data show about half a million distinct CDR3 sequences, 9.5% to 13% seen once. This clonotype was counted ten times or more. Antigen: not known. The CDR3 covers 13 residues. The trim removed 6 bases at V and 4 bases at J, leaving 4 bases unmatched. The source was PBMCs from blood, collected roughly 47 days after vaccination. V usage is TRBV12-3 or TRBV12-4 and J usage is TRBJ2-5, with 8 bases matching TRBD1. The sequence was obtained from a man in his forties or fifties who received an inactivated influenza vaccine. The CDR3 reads CASSPDRGETQYF. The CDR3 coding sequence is TGTGCCAGCAGCCCTGACAGGGGAGAGACCCAGTACTTC.